These 29 T cell receptor beta chains were all obtained from the same sample, sequenced in a study of cytomegalovirus exposure and HLA in healthy donors. The PCR contained 60 Vbeta and 13 Jbeta primers. Only in-frame clones appear in the TCRdb table, and some are missing; sequencing was by immunoSEQ multiplex PCR. The table has 150,000 to 200,000 clones, more than 65% seen once; the top ten hold around 1.6%. Sequencing input: PBMCs. These receptors all come from a woman under 40 in good health and CMV-seronegative.

This chain links TRBV5-4 with TRBJ2-1; 8 bases are shared with TRBD2. The CDR3 runs 15 residues. Germline V gene lookup returns CDR1 SGHNT and CDR2 YYREEE (reference sequence). V lost 4 bases and J lost 4; bases outside the gene matches: 7. The CDR3 is CASSPGTRTYNEQFF. The CDR3 coding sequence is TGTGCCAGCAGCCCCGGGACTAGAACATACAATGAGCAGTTCTTC.

The chain carries TRBV5-1 and TRBJ2-2; 11 bases agree with TRBD1. Germline V gene data show CDR1 as SGHRS and CDR2 as YFSETQ. This CDR3 comprises 16 residues. Trimming at V came to 4 bases and at J to 6 bases, leaving 8 bases not matched to a gene. CDR3 sequence: CASSAAGTGGPGELFF. CDR3 nucleotide sequence: TGCGCCAGCAGCGCGGCCGGGACAGGGGGTCCCGGGGAGCTGTTTTTT.

V is TRBV6-5 and J is TRBJ1-2, with a tentative D call TRBD1 (5 bases). This CDR3 comprises 14 residues. Germline CDR1 reads MNHEY; CDR2 reads SVGAGI. V shed 4 bases and J shed 4 bases, with 13 bases lying between them. CDR3 sequence reads: CASSFGRAGYGYTF. Here the CDR3 DNA reads TGTGCCAGCAGTTTCGGCAGGGCTGGCTATGGCTACACCTTC.

The rearrangement joins TRBV7-8 to TRBJ2-5; D unclear. Germline loops: CDR1 SGHVS, CDR2 FQNEAQ. The length of the CDR3 is 14 residues. The germline V and J ends were trimmed by 0 bases and 7 bases, with 12 bases remaining between them. The CDR3 protein is CASSLAGSLMTQYF. In DNA form, the CDR3 reads TGTGCCAGCAGCTTAGCCGGTTCCCTTATGACCCAGTACTTC. Filled out from reference TRBV7-8 and TRBJ2-5, the complete variable domain reads GAGVSQSPRYKVAKRGQDVALRCDPISGHVSLFWYQQALGQGPEFLTYFQNEAQLDKSGLPSDRFFAERPEGSVSTLKIQRTQQEDSAVYLCASSLAGSLMTQYFGPGTRLLVL.

This chain links TRBV5-1 with TRBJ2-2; D unresolved. V shed 0 bases and J shed 6 bases, with 12 bases lying between them. This CDR3 spans 15 amino acids. From germline, CDR1 is SGHRS and CDR2 YFSETQ. CDR3 sequence (DNA): TGCGCCAGCAGCTTGGGTCCTTCAGGCCCCGGGGAGCTGTTTTTT. Its protein product is CASSLGPSGPGELFF.

This clone occurred once. V is TRBV2 and J is TRBJ1-2; 7 bases agree with TRBD1. CDR3 length: 13 residues. Germline lookup yields CDR1 SNHLY and CDR2 FYNNEI. The ends lost 5 bases at V and 8 bases at J; junction bases unmatched: 8. The CDR3 DNA follows: TGTGCCAGCAGTCCCGACAGGGCCGGGGGCTACACCTTC. As protein: CASSPDRAGGYTF.

The chain has TRBV15 and TRBJ2-3, with 9 bases fitting TRBD1. J was trimmed by 0 bases and V by 5 bases; bases with no gene match: 3. The CDR3 has 15 residues. Germline-derived CDR1 and CDR2 are LNHNV and YYDKDF (reference sequence). The CDR3 DNA is TGTGCCACCAGCCCGGGACAGGGAAGCACAGATACGCAGTATTTT. Encoded protein: CATSPGQGSTDTQYF.

The chain recombines TRBV7-3 with TRBJ2-5, with TRBD2 matching over 15 bases. The germline CDR1 and CDR2 sequences are SGHTA and FQGTGA. The V gene end was trimmed by 5 bases and the J gene end by 2 bases; junction bases not matched to a gene: 6. The CDR3 totals 17 residues. CDR3 in amino acids: CASSVGLAGGGQETQYF. The CDR3 nucleotides read TGTGCCAGCAGCGTGGGACTAGCGGGAGGAGGGCAAGAGACCCAGTACTTC.

V gene TRBV7-2 combines with J gene TRBJ1-1, with a weak D call TRBD1 (5 bases). Trimming took off 0 bases at V and 0 bases at J, with 14 bases between the two ends. Germline V gene lookup returns CDR1 SGHTA and CDR2 FQGNSA. The CDR3 loop spans 17 amino acids. The CDR3 here is CASSLAGRQLLNTEAFF. The CDR3, as DNA: TGTGCCAGCAGCTTAGCTGGGCGACAGTTGCTGAACACTGAAGCTTTCTTT.

This clone has a single count. The V call is TRBV9, the J call TRBJ1-2; a weak D match, TRBD1 (5 bases). CDR1 and CDR2 (germline): SGDLS, YYNGEE. V was clipped by 0 bases and J by 8 bases, with 17 bases between them. The CDR3 length is 15 residues. The CDR3 sequence is CASSVEGWEVTGYTF. CDR3 in DNA: TGTGCCAGCAGCGTAGAGGGGTGGGAAGTAACGGGCTACACCTTC.

This sequence joins TRBV28 and TRBJ2-6; TRBD1 matches 12 bases. Looked up from germline, CDR1 is MDHEN and CDR2 is SYDVKM. V gave up 3 bases and J gave up 4 bases; unmatched junction bases: 4. The CDR3 consists of 17 residues. CDR3 protein: CASSFRDRGRGANVLTF. The CDR3 bases are TGTGCCAGCAGTTTTCGGGACAGGGGGCGCGGGGCCAACGTCCTGACTTTC.

In DNA form, the CDR3 reads TGTGCCATCGGTGGGGGCGGGGGGCCCCGGGCCGGGGAGCTGTTTTTT. Protein: CAIGGGGGPRAGELFF. The chain combines TRBV10-3 with TRBJ2-2, with 8 bases identical to TRBD2. The germline CDR1 and CDR2 sequences are ENHRY and SYGVKD. V trimming: 8 bases; J trimming: 6 bases; junction bases outside the gene matches: 14. The CDR3 sequence is 16 residues long.

The chain combines TRBV11-2 with TRBJ1-2; D possibly corresponds to TRBD1 (5 bases). CDR3 length: 14 residues. In germline, CDR1 is SGHAT, CDR2 FQNNGV. V gave up 5 bases and J gave up 3 bases, with 13 bases separating them. The CDR3 region is CASSQSRGYYGYTF. CDR3 sequence (DNA): TGTGCCAGCAGCCAATCGCGGGGCTACTATGGCTACACCTTC. The whole variable domain, remainder taken from reference TRBV11-2 and TRBJ1-2, is EAGVAQSPRYKIIEKRQSVAFWCNPISGHATLYWYQQILGQGPKLLIQFQNNGVVDDSQLPKDRFSAERLKGVDSTLKIQPAKLEDSAVYLCASSQSRGYYGYTFGSGTRLTVV.

The CDR3 sequence: CASSLWGTSVLRGQETQYF. In DNA, the CDR3 is TGTGCCAGCAGCTTGTGGGGGACTAGCGTCCTGAGAGGCCAAGAGACCCAGTACTTC. The chain uses TRBV5-4 and TRBJ2-5; 10 bases align to TRBD2. Germline V gene data show CDR1 as SGHNT and CDR2 as YYREEE (reference sequence). The CDR3 is 19 amino acids. V trimming: 1 base; J trimming: 1 base; junction bases outside the gene matches: 13.

The chain joins TRBV14 to TRBJ2-1, with TRBD2 as a possible D gene (7 bases). This CDR3 contains 17 residues. Germline V gene sequence: CDR1 SGHDN, CDR2 FVKESK. With 1 base removed from V and 3 bases from J, the gap between germline ends came to 16 bases. CDR3 sequence: CASSQAWGGRIYNEQFF. The CDR3 DNA is TGTGCCAGCAGCCAAGCCTGGGGGGGGCGCATCTACAATGAGCAGTTCTTC.

The rearrangement links TRBV4-1 to TRBJ2-1; 8 positions agree with TRBD1. The CDR3 loop spans 13 amino acids. Germline lookup yields CDR1 MGHRA and CDR2 YSYEKL. The V and J ends lost 3 bases and 7 bases, in that order; junction bases with no gene match: 2. CDR3 sequence: CASSQYRGNEQFF. In DNA, the CDR3 is TGCGCCAGCAGCCAGTACAGGGGGAATGAGCAGTTCTTC.

The genes are TRBV11-1 and TRBJ1-6, with TRBD1 as a possible D gene (6 bases). Germline lookup yields CDR1 SGHAT and CDR2 FQDESV (reference sequence). The CDR3 length is 15 residues. Trimming stripped 0 bases from V and 5 bases from J, with 8 bases between. As DNA, the CDR3 is TGTGCCAGCAGCTTAGCAGGGGGAAATAATTCACCCCTCCACTTT. As protein: CASSLAGGNNSPLHF.

V gene TRBV4-2 combines with J gene TRBJ2-1, with 10 bases that match TRBD2. J lost 1 base, V lost 0 bases, and 6 bases had no gene match. Per the germline V gene, CDR1 is LGHNA and CDR2 is YNFKEQ. This CDR3 region has 18 residues. DNA of the CDR3: TGTGCCAGCAGCCAAGATAGTTCTAGCGGGGGTTCCTACAATGAGCAGTTCTTC. Translation: CASSQDSSSGGSYNEQFF.

The rearrangement links TRBV30 to TRBJ2-2, with D hard to call. The germline CDR1 and CDR2 sequences are GTSNPN and SVGIG (reference sequence). Trimming removed 1 base at V and 7 bases at J, with 10 bases between. CDR3 length: 13 amino acids. The CDR3 coding sequence is TGTGCCTGGAGTGATTACGGAGACGGGGAGCTGTTTTTT. As protein: CAWSDYGDGELFF.

This chain joins TRBV7-8 and TRBJ2-3; D may be TRBD2 (6 bases). The length of the CDR3 is 18 residues. Looked up from germline, CDR1 is SGHVS and CDR2 is FQNEAQ. V lost 0 bases and J lost 2, with 18 bases in between. CDR3 in DNA: TGTGCCAGCAGCTTAGCGGCGGGAAAGGGGTTGGTCACAGATACGCAGTATTTT. It translates to CASSLAAGKGLVTDTQYF. The variable domain in full, with the rest retrieved from reference TRBV7-8 and TRBJ2-3, is GAGVSQSPRYKVAKRGQDVALRCDPISGHVSLFWYQQALGQGPEFLTYFQNEAQLDKSGLPSDRFFAERPEGSVSTLKIQRTQQEDSAVYLCASSLAAGKGLVTDTQYFGPGTRLTVL.

This clone was found once. The chain has TRBV4-1 and TRBJ1-1; D might be TRBD1 (5 bases). The V gene lost 2 bases and the J gene lost 3 bases, with 7 bases spanning the gap. The CDR3 runs to 13 residues. Germline values: CDR1 MGHRA, CDR2 YSYEKL. This chain's CDR3 is CASSQRGYTEAFF. In DNA form, the CDR3 reads TGCGCCAGCAGCCAAAGGGGTTACACTGAAGCTTTCTTT.

This clone was recorded a few times. The chain carries TRBV7-6 and TRBJ2-2, with 12 bases lining up with TRBD2. V shed 8 bases, J shed 6 bases, and the junction held 10 bases outside the gene matches. CDR3 length equals 16 residues. Germline assignment: CDR1 SGHVS and CDR2 FNYEAQ. This CDR3 reads CASYPSSGGAAGELFF. The CDR3 DNA is TGTGCCAGCTACCCTTCTAGCGGGGGGGCCGCCGGGGAGCTGTTTTTT.

The CDR3 DNA reads as TGCGCCAGCAGCCGTCAATTAGAACTCAGGGGGCTGGTTCGGGGAAACACCATATATTTT. It specifies CASSRQLELRGLVRGNTIYF. The chain carries TRBV4-1 and TRBJ1-3; 8 bases fit TRBD1. V lost 4 bases and J lost 4; bases outside the gene matches: 21. This CDR3 contains 20 residues. Germline V gene lookup returns CDR1 MGHRA and CDR2 YSYEKL.

This clone showed up just a few times. The chain uses TRBV6-1 and TRBJ1-2; TRBD1 matches at 8 bases. CDR1 is MNHNS, CDR2 SASEGT, per germline. V trimming: 8 bases; J trimming: 2 bases; junction bases outside the gene matches: 4. This CDR3 is built from 13 residues. CDR3 protein: CASDRGANYGYTF. For the CDR3, the DNA is TGTGCCAGCGACAGGGGAGCAAACTATGGCTACACCTTC.

The chain carries TRBV18 and TRBJ2-5, with D possibly matching TRBD1 (5 bases). Germline CDR1 is KGHSH and CDR2 is LQKENI. The CDR3 spans 13 residues. The V and J ends lost 3 bases and 3 bases respectively, with 8 bases between them. CDR3 residues: CASSPPTEETQYF. DNA of the CDR3: TGTGCCAGCTCACCCCCGACAGAAGAGACCCAGTACTTC.

The V and J genes are TRBV9 and TRBJ1-6; D might be TRBD1 (6 bases). The CDR3 consists of 12 residues. Trimming took 8 bases from V and 6 from J, leaving 9 bases between them. Germline CDR1 is SGDLS and CDR2 is YYNGEE. As DNA, the CDR3 is TGTGCCAGTAAGGACAGTAATTCACCCCTCCACTTT. As protein: CASKDSNSPLHF.

V gene TRBV29-1 combines with J gene TRBJ2-5, with 8 bases aligning to TRBD2. The V segment lost 4 bases and the J segment 5 bases; nucleotides outside the gene matches: 9. CDR1 SQVTM and CDR2 ANQGSEA come from the germline V gene. This CDR3 comprises 14 residues. The CDR3, as DNA: TGCAGCGTTGGGCCCCGGGGGGGCCTTGAGACCCAGTACTTC. The encoded protein is CSVGPRGGLETQYF. The full variable domain, rest sourced from reference TRBV29-1 and TRBJ2-5, is SAVISQKPSRDICQRGTSLTIQCQVDSQVTMMFWYRQQPGQSLTLIATANQGSEATYESGFVIDKFPISRPNLTFSTLTVSNMSPEDSSIYLCSVGPRGGLETQYFGPGTRLLVL.

The gene calls are TRBV12-5 and TRBJ1-3, with D hard to call. V lost 0 bases and J 1 base, leaving 13 bases between the germline ends. The CDR3 consists of 17 residues. CDR1 is LGHNT and CDR2 is FRNRAP in the germline V gene. CDR3 amino acids: CASGLVLEGSSGNTIYF. CDR3 DNA: TGTGCTAGTGGTTTGGTACTGGAGGGCTCGTCTGGAAACACCATATATTTT.

The genes are TRBV6-5 and TRBJ2-5; TRBD1 is a possible D gene (6 bases). Germline lookup yields CDR1 MNHEY and CDR2 SVGAGI. Trimming took off 6 bases at V and 5 bases at J, with 13 bases between the two ends. The CDR3 consists of 13 residues. CDR3 amino acids: CASRSRGMETQYF. The CDR3 DNA reads TGTGCCAGCAGGTCCAGGGGTATGGAGACCCAGTACTTC.